Listed below are T cell receptor beta chains from one sample, sequenced in a study of T cells in Graves' hyperthyroidism and ophthalmopathy. TCRdb independently ran MiXCR on the multiplex PCR reads; one entry per CDR3 protein. The profile shows 370,000 or so distinct CDR3 sequences, about 13% of them singletons. Source material: blood. Every receptor here comes from a man aged 25-45 years with Graves' hyperthyroidism that later progressed to Graves' ophthalmopathy. The CDR3 runs from the conserved cysteine through the conserved F or W. Each record gives: CDR3 DNA, CDR3 protein, clone size, D gene, V gene, J gene. The D gene is left open where the match is weak. Clone sizes are given selectively: once, few, many, or a class where the clone is expanded.

TGTGCCAGTAGTACCCGACCGGGGACGAACACTGAAGCTTTCTTT	CASSTRPGTNTEAFF	-	-	TRBV19	TRBJ1-1
TGCAGTGCTAGAGGCCCACGACAGGGCCTGCTAGATACGCAGTATTTT	CSARGPRQGLLDTQYF	many	TRBD1	TRBV20-1	TRBJ2-3
TGTGCCAGCAGCCCCGGGACACCCGTAGAAGCTTTCTTT	CASSPGTPVEAFF	-	-	TRBV9	TRBJ1-1
TGTGCCAGCAGCTTAGCCGGTGGTGGGGGTAATACGCAGTATTTT	CASSLAGGGGNTQYF	many	-	TRBV7-6	TRBJ2-3
TGTGCCAGTAGTGTACCATCGGGAGGGGGTAATAGCAATCAGCCCCAGCATTTT	CASSVPSGGGNSNQPQHF	many	-	TRBV19	TRBJ1-5
TGTGCCAGCTCACCACAGGTGGGGCACAATGAGCAGTTCTTC	CASSPQVGHNEQFF	many	-	TRBV18	TRBJ2-1
TGTGCCTGGTCGGGCCAACCCTACGAGCAGTACTTC	CAWSGQPYEQYF	many	-	TRBV30	TRBJ2-7
TGTGCCAGCAGCGTAGCTGGGAACAGGGGAAACATTCAGTACTTC	CASSVAGNRGNIQYF	-	TRBD1	TRBV9	TRBJ2-4
TGTGCCAGCAATACGCCCCCCGCAGATACGCAGTATTTT	CASNTPPADTQYF	many	-	TRBV28	TRBJ2-3
TGCGCCAGCAGCTTACAACCGACCAACTATGGCTACACCTTC	CASSLQPTNYGYTF	many	-	TRBV5-1	TRBJ1-2
TGTGCCAGCAGCTTTGGCGGGCACATAAATGAGCAGTTCTTC	CASSFGGHINEQFF	few	-	TRBV7-9	TRBJ2-1
TGCAGCGTTTTTGACAGGGGGCCCTACAATGAGCAGTTCTTC	CSVFDRGPYNEQFF	-	TRBD1	TRBV29-1	TRBJ2-1
TGTGCCAGCAGTTTAAAAGGCCTTTCTAGCTATGGCTACACCTTC	CASSLKGLSSYGYTF	-	-	TRBV28	TRBJ1-2
TGCGCCAGCAGCTTGGGACAAACAGGGGTCAACACTGAAGCTTTCTTT	CASSLGQTGVNTEAFF	many	TRBD1	TRBV5-1	TRBJ1-1
TGCGCCAGCAGCTTGGTCCGCGGCGAGTACAATGAGCAGTTCTTC	CASSLVRGEYNEQFF	-	-	TRBV5-1	TRBJ2-1